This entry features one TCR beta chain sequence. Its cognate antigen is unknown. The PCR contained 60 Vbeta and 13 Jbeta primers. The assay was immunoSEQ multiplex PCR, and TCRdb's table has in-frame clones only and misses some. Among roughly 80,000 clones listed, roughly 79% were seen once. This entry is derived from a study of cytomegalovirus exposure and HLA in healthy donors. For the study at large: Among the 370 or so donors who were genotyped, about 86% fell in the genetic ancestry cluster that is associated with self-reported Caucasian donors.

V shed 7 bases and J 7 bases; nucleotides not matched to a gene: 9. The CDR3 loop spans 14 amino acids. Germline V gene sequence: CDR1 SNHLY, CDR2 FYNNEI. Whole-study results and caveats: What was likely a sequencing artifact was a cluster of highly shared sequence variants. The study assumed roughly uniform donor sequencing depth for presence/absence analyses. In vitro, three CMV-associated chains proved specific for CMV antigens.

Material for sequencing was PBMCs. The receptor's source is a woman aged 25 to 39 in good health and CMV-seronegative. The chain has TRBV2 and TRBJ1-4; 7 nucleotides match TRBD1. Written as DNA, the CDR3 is TGTGCCAGCATTTTACAGGGGAAGGGTGAAAAACTGTTTTTT. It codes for CASILQGKGEKLFF.